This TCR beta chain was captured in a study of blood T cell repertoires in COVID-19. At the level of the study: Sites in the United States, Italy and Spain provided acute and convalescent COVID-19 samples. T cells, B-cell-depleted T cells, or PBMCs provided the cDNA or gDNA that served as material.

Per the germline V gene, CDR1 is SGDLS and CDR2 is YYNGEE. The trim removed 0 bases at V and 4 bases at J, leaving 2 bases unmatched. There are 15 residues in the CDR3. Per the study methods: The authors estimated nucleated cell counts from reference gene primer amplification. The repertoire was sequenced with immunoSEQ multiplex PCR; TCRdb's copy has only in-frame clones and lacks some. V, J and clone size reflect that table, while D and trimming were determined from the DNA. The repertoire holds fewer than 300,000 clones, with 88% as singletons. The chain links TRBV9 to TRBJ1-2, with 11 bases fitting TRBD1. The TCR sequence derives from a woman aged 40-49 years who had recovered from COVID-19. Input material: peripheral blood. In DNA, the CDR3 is TGTGCCAGCAGCGTAGGGACAGGGGGCAGCTATGGCTACACCTTC. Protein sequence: CASSVGTGGSYGYTF. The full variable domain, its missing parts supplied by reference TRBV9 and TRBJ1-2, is DSGVTQTPKHLITATGQRVTLRCSPRSGDLSVYWYQQSLDQGLQFLIQYYNGEERAKGNILERFSAQQFPDLHSELNLSSLELGDSALYFCASSVGTGGSYGYTFGSGTRLTVV.